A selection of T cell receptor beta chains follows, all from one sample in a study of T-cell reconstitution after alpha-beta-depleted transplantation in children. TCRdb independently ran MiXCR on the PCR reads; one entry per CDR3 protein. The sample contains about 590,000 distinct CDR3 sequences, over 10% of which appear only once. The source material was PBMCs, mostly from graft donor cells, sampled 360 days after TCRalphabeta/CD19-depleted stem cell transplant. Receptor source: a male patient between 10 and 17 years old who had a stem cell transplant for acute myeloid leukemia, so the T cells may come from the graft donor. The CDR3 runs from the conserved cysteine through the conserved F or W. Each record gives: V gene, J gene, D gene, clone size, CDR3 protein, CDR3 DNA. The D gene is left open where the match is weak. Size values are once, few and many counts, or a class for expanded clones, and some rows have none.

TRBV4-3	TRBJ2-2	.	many	CASSQDADRPGELFF	TGCGCCAGCAGCCAAGATGCAGATAGGCCCGGGGAGCTGTTTTTT
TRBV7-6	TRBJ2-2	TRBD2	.	CASSFPGLEFTGELFF	TGTGCCAGCAGCTTCCCGGGACTAGAATTTACCGGGGAGCTGTTTTTT
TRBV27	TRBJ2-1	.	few	CASSQTSGLPLLNEQFF	TGTGCCAGCAGTCAAACTTCGGGTCTGCCGTTATTGAATGAGCAGTTCTTC
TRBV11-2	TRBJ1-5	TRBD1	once	CASSLETTRTGFFYQPQHF	TGTGCCAGCAGCTTAGAAACTACCAGGACAGGGTTTTTTTATCAGCCCCAGCATTTT
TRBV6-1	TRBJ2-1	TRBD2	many	CASSRPLAGVYNEQFF	TGTGCCAGCAGCCGGCCCCTAGCGGGGGTCTACAATGAGCAGTTCTTC
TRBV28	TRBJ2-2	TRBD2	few	CASTLAGVTTGELFF	TGTGCCAGCACCCTGGCGGGAGTCACGACCGGGGAGCTGTTTTTT
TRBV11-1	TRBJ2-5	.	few	CASTTELRETQYF	TGTGCCAGCACCACCGAACTCCGAGAGACCCAGTACTTC
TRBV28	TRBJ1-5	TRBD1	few	CASRDRAISNQPQHF	TGTGCCAGCAGAGACAGGGCTATTAGCAATCAGCCCCAGCATTTT
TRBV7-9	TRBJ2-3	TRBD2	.	CASSLATSGRLTDTQYF	TGTGCCAGCAGCTTAGCCACTAGCGGACGGCTCACAGATACGCAGTATTTT
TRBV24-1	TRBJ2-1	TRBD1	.	CATSAPGQGLGYEQFF	TGTGCCACCAGTGCTCCTGGACAGGGATTGGGGTATGAGCAGTTCTTC
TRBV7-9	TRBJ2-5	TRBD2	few	CASSGLAGSKETQYF	TGTGCCAGCAGTGGACTAGCGGGATCAAAAGAGACCCAGTACTTC
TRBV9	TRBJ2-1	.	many	CASSLGSADNHEQFF	TGTGCCAGCAGCCTTGGGTCGGCCGACAATCATGAGCAGTTCTTC
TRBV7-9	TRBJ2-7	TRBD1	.	CASSSRRQGDTYEQYF	TGTGCCAGCAGCTCGCGGCGTCAGGGGGATACCTACGAGCAGTACTTC
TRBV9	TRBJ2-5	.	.	CASSGVPWGTQETQYF	TGTGCCAGCAGCGGTGTCCCGTGGGGGACCCAAGAGACCCAGTACTTC
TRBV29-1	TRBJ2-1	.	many	CSVLGGISRNEQFF	TGCAGCGTTCTAGGGGGGATTTCGCGCAATGAGCAGTTCTTC
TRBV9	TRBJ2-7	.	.	CASSLTQDHSYEQYF	TGTGCCAGCAGCCTAACGCAGGACCACTCCTACGAGCAGTACTTC
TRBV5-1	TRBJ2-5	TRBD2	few	CASSPRPSGLAGRETQYF	TGCGCCAGCAGCCCACGTCCTTCCGGACTAGCGGGTAGAGAGACCCAGTACTTC
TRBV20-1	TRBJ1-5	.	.	CSARGGQGNQPQHF	TGCAGTGCCCGAGGGGGGCAAGGCAATCAGCCCCAGCATTTT
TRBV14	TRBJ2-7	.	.	CASSQAWLPRGGEQYF	TGTGCCAGCAGCCAAGCTTGGCTCCCGAGGGGGGGAGAGCAGTACTTC
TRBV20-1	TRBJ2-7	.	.	CSASLLRLDRVYEQYF	TGCAGTGCTAGTCTCCTCCGACTAGATCGGGTCTACGAGCAGTACTTC
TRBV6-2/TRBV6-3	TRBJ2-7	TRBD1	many	CASSSTGQRFKQYF	TGTGCCAGCAGTTCGACGGGACAGAGGTTCAAGCAGTACTTC
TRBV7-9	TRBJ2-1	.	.	CASSFLPRGFNEQFF	TGTGCCAGCAGCTTCCTCCCTCGGGGGTTCAATGAGCAGTTCTTC
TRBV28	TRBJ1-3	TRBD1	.	CASSLGTGGISGNTIYF	TGTGCCAGCAGTTTGGGAACAGGGGGCATCTCTGGAAACACCATATATTTT
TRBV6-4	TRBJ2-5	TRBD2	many	CASRVRTSGRETQYF	TGTGCCAGCAGAGTCAGGACTAGCGGGAGAGAGACCCAGTACTTC
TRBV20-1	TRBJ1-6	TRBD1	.	CSAPGQGESYNSPLHF	TGCAGTGCGCCGGGACAGGGGGAGTCCTATAATTCACCCCTCCACTTT
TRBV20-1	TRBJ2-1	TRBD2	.	CSARALAGAYNEQFF	TGCAGTGCTAGAGCTCTAGCGGGCGCCTACAATGAGCAGTTCTTC
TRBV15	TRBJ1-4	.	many	CATSRDLFSREKLFF	TGTGCCACCAGCAGAGATCTTTTCTCGCGGGAAAAACTGTTTTTT
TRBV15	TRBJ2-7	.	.	CATSREDGDYEQYF	TGTGCCACCAGCAGAGAAGACGGAGACTACGAGCAGTACTTC
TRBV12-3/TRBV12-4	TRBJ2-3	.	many	CASSPGLVTDTQYF	TGTGCCAGCAGCCCTGGGCTAGTAACAGATACGCAGTATTTT
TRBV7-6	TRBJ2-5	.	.	CASSLGAGRVQETQYF	TGTGCCAGCAGCTTAGGGGCTGGCAGGGTCCAAGAGACCCAGTACTTC
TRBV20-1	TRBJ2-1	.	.	CSAARVANEQFF	TGCAGTGCTGCCCGTGTGGCCAATGAGCAGTTCTTC
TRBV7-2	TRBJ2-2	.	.	CASSLIRDGGELFF	TGTGCCAGCAGCTTAATAAGGGACGGCGGGGAGCTGTTTTTT
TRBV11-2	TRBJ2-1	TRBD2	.	CASSLGASGTYPPQEDEQFF	TGTGCCAGCAGCTTAGGGGCCAGCGGGACGTACCCCCCCCAGGAGGATGAGCAGTTCTTC
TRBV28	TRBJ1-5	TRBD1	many	CASRTDRRDQHVPQHF	TGTGCCAGCAGGACGGACAGGCGAGACCAGCATGTACCCCAGCATTTT
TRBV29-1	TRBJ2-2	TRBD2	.	CSVARAGSGKVITGELFF	TGCAGCGTTGCTCGAGCAGGTAGCGGGAAGGTAATCACCGGGGAGCTGTTTTTT
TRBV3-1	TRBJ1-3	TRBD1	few	CASSRRTGSSGNTIYF	TGTGCCAGCAGCCGACGGACAGGAAGCTCTGGAAACACCATATATTTT
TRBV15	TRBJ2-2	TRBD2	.	CATSGTSIWNPTGELFF	TGTGCCACCAGCGGGACTAGCATTTGGAACCCCACCGGGGAGCTGTTTTTT
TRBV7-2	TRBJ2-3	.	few	CASSPAGTDTDTQYF	TGTGCCAGCAGCCCGGCGGGGACCGACACAGATACGCAGTATTTT
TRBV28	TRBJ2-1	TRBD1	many	CASSLPLSWDRGANEQFF	TGTGCCAGCAGTTTACCCCTCAGCTGGGACAGGGGGGCCAATGAGCAGTTCTTC
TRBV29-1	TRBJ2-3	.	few	CSVGNGGGTDTQYF	TGCAGCGTTGGGAACGGGGGAGGCACAGATACGCAGTATTTT
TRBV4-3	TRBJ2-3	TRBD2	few	CASSQDRTSGRQPDTQYF	TGCGCCAGCAGCCAAGATCGGACTAGCGGGAGGCAGCCAGATACGCAGTATTTT
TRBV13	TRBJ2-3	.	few	CASSPPGPYTQYF	TGTGCCAGCAGCCCTCCCGGCCCTTATACGCAGTATTTT
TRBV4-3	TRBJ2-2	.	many	CASSQGGRPSTGELFF	TGCGCCAGCAGCCAAGGTGGTCGGCCCAGCACCGGGGAGCTGTTTTTT
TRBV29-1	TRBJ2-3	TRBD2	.	CSVPTSGSVNTQYF	TGCAGCGTCCCGACTAGCGGGAGTGTGAATACGCAGTATTTT
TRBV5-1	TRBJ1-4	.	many	CASSLAFGATNEKLFF	TGCGCCAGCAGCTTGGCCTTCGGAGCAACTAATGAAAAACTGTTTTTT
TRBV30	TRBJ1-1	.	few	CAWSVQDYTEAFF	TGTGCCTGGAGTGTACAAGATTACACTGAAGCTTTCTTT
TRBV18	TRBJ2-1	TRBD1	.	CASSSFHRGPSSYNEQFF	TGTGCCAGCTCGTCTTTCCACAGGGGCCCTAGCTCCTACAATGAGCAGTTCTTC
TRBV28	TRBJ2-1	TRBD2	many	CASTDRLAVSYNEQFF	TGTGCCAGCACCGACCGACTAGCGGTCTCCTACAATGAGCAGTTCTTC
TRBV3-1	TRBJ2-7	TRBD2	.	CASSGPLMREGREQYF	TGTGCCAGCAGCGGGCCCCTCATGCGGGAGGGTCGCGAGCAGTACTTC
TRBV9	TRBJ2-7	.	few	CASSVGAESYEQYF	TGTGCCAGCAGCGTAGGCGCAGAGTCCTACGAGCAGTACTTC